Presented here are 9 T cell receptor beta chains from one specimen sequenced in a study of cytomegalovirus exposure and HLA in healthy donors (dated by TCRdb to 2016 to 2017). The receptor library was made with the immunoSEQ multiplex PCR assay. The multiplex PCR relied on a mix of 60 forward primers for TCR Vbeta segments and 13 reverse primers for TCR Jbeta segments. Here the immuneACCESS table is served through TCRdb, limited to in-frame sequences with V and J called. Missing clones are a known gap in these copies; in checked studies unresolved V genes cover under half, and the rest lacks a known reason. This sample lists around 130,000 clones; 75% to 85% were detected once. The ten largest clones represent 1% of the sample. The specimen sequenced was PBMCs. Receptors were obtained from a man in his forties or fifties in good health and CMV-seronegative.

This clone has just a few counts. The chain carries TRBV5-5 and TRBJ1-2; the D gene is possibly TRBD1 (6 bases). The length of the CDR3 is 15 residues. The V and J ends lost 4 bases and 5 bases respectively, with 18 bases between them. Germline loops: CDR1 SGHKS, CDR2 YYEKEE (reference sequence). For the CDR3, the DNA is TGTGCCAGCAGCGTGGGGATCGGGACATATTATGGCTACACCTTC. Its protein product is CASSVGIGTYYGYTF.

The chain employs TRBV7-9 and TRBJ2-1, with TRBD2 matching over 10 bases. Germline CDR1 and CDR2: SEHNR and FQNEAQ (reference sequence). The V gene end was trimmed by 7 bases and the J gene end by 8 bases; junction bases not matched to a gene: 8. The CDR3 loop spans 14 amino acids. CDR3 in DNA: TGTGCCAGCACCCTAGCGGGAGAGGGGGATGAGCAGTTCTTC. Protein product: CASTLAGEGDEQFF.

J is TRBJ2-2 and V is TRBV5-1; 7 bases are a match to TRBD1. Germline lookup yields CDR1 SGHRS and CDR2 YFSETQ. The CDR3 loop spans 16 amino acids. Losses at the gene ends were 0 bases for V and 4 bases for J; bases not matched to a gene: 6. The CDR3 is CASSLEGQVTTGELFF. The CDR3 bases are TGCGCCAGCAGCTTGGAAGGACAGGTGACCACCGGGGAGCTGTTTTTT.

The chain couples TRBV18 to TRBJ1-1; 9 bases align to TRBD1. V was pared by 4 bases and J by 1 base, with 4 bases of the junction left unmatched. This CDR3 spans 15 amino acids. Germline V gives CDR1 KGHSH, CDR2 LQKENI. CDR3 in DNA: TGTGCCAGCTCACTTAGGACAGGGGAGAACACTGAAGCTTTCTTT. This gives the protein CASSLRTGENTEAFF.

The V gene is TRBV18, the J gene TRBJ1-3; D perhaps matches TRBD1 (5 bases). V shed 3 bases and J shed 0 bases, with 12 bases lying between them. Germline-derived CDR1 and CDR2 are KGHSH and LQKENI. The CDR3 is 16 amino acids. The CDR3 here is CASSPTTDASGNTIYF. The CDR3 nucleotides read TGTGCCAGCTCACCCACGACAGACGCCTCTGGAAACACCATATATTTT.

This clone was recorded once. V and J are TRBV6-5 and TRBJ2-7; 11 bases align to TRBD1. The CDR3 is 14 residues long. In germline, CDR1 is MNHEY, CDR2 SVGAGI. The junction had 1 base not matched to a gene; V was cut back by 2 bases and J by 4 bases. The CDR3 sequence is CASSYGTGGYEQYF. The CDR3 DNA follows: TGTGCCAGCAGTTACGGGACAGGGGGTTACGAGCAGTACTTC.

Comments on this clone: Other nucleotide sequences from this sample produce the same CDR3. The V and J genes are TRBV5-1 and TRBJ2-7; D is perhaps TRBD2 (5 bases). The V gene's germline CDR1 is SGHRS and CDR2 YFSETQ. The CDR3 is made up of 14 amino acids. V lost 0 bases to trimming and J lost 2 bases, with 9 bases between them. The CDR3 bases are TGCGCCAGCAGCTTGGACACGGGGACCTACGAGCAGTACTTC. This codes for CASSLDTGTYEQYF.

The rearrangement links TRBV9 to TRBJ1-2, with 9 bases fitting TRBD1. The J segment lost 6 bases and the V segment lost 0 bases, leaving 21 bases of the junction unmatched. CDR3 length: 20 residues. Germline V gene lookup returns CDR1 SGDLS and CDR2 YYNGEE. CDR3 residues: CASSVGFYRDRELLRDGYTF. The CDR3 nucleotides read TGTGCCAGCAGCGTAGGCTTCTACCGGGACAGGGAATTGTTGCGTGATGGCTACACCTTC.

V is TRBV5-4 and J is TRBJ1-1; perhaps TRBD1 as D (6 bases). The V end was cut by 0 bases, the J end by 7 bases, with 10 bases between. Germline-derived CDR1 and CDR2 are SGHNT and YYREEE (reference sequence). CDR3 length: 13 amino acids. The CDR3 sequence: CASSLGAGVEAFF. The CDR3, as DNA: TGTGCCAGCAGCTTGGGAGCAGGGGTTGAAGCTTTCTTT. Filled out from reference TRBV5-4 and TRBJ1-1, the complete variable domain reads ETGVTQSPTHLIKTRGQQVTLRCSSQSGHNTVSWYQQALGQGPQFIFQYYREEENGRGNFPPRFSGLQFPNYSSELNVNALELDDSALYLCASSLGAGVEAFFGQGTRLTVV.